What follows are 21 T cell receptor beta chains derived from one specimen sequenced in a study of blood T cells in healthy people across ages (dated by TCRdb to 2014 to 2015). To prepare the library, 5' RACE was applied. TCRdb shows the sequencer as Illumina HiSeq 2500. A second PCR of roughly 6 to 11 cycles was run with a J-beta primer mix and a sample-barcoded 5' primer. Clones were called with MiXCR by TCRdb after fastp trimmed the public reads at Q25, and only in-frame beta chains were retained. Here each entry gathers all rows of one CDR3 protein and keeps the most common genes and DNA. The sample includes around 790,000 distinct CDR3 sequences, with about 42% observed a single time. About a fifth of the sample goes to the ten largest clones. The specimen sequenced was blood. Receptors originate from a man in his sixties in good health.

This chain joins TRBV6-5 and TRBJ2-7, with D tentatively TRBD2 (6 bases). The germline V gene encodes CDR1 MNHEY and CDR2 SVGAGI. Trimming stripped 5 bases from V and 7 bases from J, with 18 bases between. The CDR3 loop spans 14 amino acids. The CDR3 here is CASSPPGSLREQYF. The CDR3 nucleotides read TGTGCCAGCAGTCCCCCCGGGAGCCTGAGGGAGCAGTACTTC.

This clonotype appeared a few times. This sequence joins TRBV14 and TRBJ2-1; the D is unclear. The CDR3 is 16 residues long. Germline V gene sequence: CDR1 SGHDN, CDR2 FVKESK. V lost 0 bases to trimming and J lost 5 bases, with 14 bases between them. CDR3 sequence: CASSQDFSGLHNEQFF. The CDR3, as DNA: TGTGCCAGCAGCCAAGATTTCTCCGGGCTACACAATGAGCAGTTCTTC. The full variable domain, in which reference TRBV14 and TRBJ2-1 provide the parts outside the CDR3, is EAGVTQFPSHSVIEKGQTVTLRCDPISGHDNLYWYRRVMGKEIKFLLHFVKESKQDESGMPNNRFLAERTGGTYSTLKVQPAELEDSGVYFCASSQDFSGLHNEQFFGPGTRLTVL.

This clonotype turned up a few times. The V call is TRBV7-3, the J call TRBJ2-5, with TRBD2 matching over 10 bases. In germline, CDR1 is SGHTA, CDR2 FQGTGA. CDR3 length: 13 amino acids. V shed 5 bases and J 10 bases; nucleotides not matched to a gene: 7. The CDR3 loop is CASSRTSGSDQYF. The CDR3, as DNA: TGTGCCAGCAGCCGGACTAGCGGATCTGACCAGTACTTC.

Of note for this clonotype: Just one base apart from a much larger clone, this may be a read error. The J gene is TRBJ2-1, the V gene TRBV6-5; D gene unclear. The CDR3 length is 13 residues. Trimming stripped 6 bases from V and 10 bases from J, with 16 bases between. Germline loops: CDR1 MNHEY, CDR2 SVGAGI. The CDR3 DNA sequence: TGTGCCAGCAGCCGGAAAAGCTCCTACGAGCAGTTCTTC. Protein sequence: CASSRKSSYEQFF.

This chain links TRBV27 with TRBJ1-1; D gene unclear. From germline, CDR1 is MNHEY and CDR2 SMNVEV (reference sequence). The CDR3 covers 16 residues. Trimming removed 0 bases at V and 0 bases at J, with 11 bases between. CDR3 DNA: TGTGCCAGCAGTTTATCGTCCCGGATATTGAACACTGAAGCTTTCTTT. Amino acid sequence: CASSLSSRILNTEAFF.

The rearrangement links TRBV25-1 to TRBJ2-5; TRBD2 aligns across 8 bases. With V trimmed by 4 bases and J by 5 bases, 3 bases remained unmatched. This CDR3 has 13 residues. From germline, CDR1 is MGHDK and CDR2 SYGVNS. CDR3 nucleotide sequence: TGTGCCAGCAGTGCCCCGGGGGGGGAGACCCAGTACTTC. It encodes CASSAPGGETQYF.

This chain links TRBV3-1 with TRBJ1-2; 7 nucleotides line up with TRBD1. V shed 4 bases, J shed 2 bases, and the junction held 4 bases outside the gene matches. CDR1 is LGHDT, CDR2 YNNKEL, per germline (reference sequence). CDR3 size: 14 residues. This chain's CDR3 is CASSPSGQNYGYTF. Written as DNA, the CDR3 is TGTGCCAGCAGCCCATCGGGACAGAACTATGGCTACACCTTC.

The chain couples TRBV10-3 to TRBJ1-1; D remains ambiguous. Trimming took off 4 bases at V and 3 bases at J, with 3 bases between the two ends. Germline V lookup: CDR1 ENHRY, CDR2 SYGVKD. The CDR3 is made up of 11 amino acids. CDR3 amino acids: CAISGDTEAFF. The CDR3 bases are TGTGCCATCAGTGGGGACACTGAAGCTTTCTTT.

This chain links TRBV20-1 with TRBJ2-3; D is perhaps TRBD1 (6 bases). V lost 2 bases, J lost 1 base, and 10 bases lay in between. In germline, CDR1 is DFQATT, CDR2 SNEGSKA (reference sequence). This CDR3 comprises 14 residues. The chain's CDR3 is CSARPGDGTDTQYF. In nucleotides, the CDR3 is TGCAGTGCTAGACCAGGGGACGGCACAGATACGCAGTATTTT.

In this sample, this clonotype turned up many times. J is TRBJ1-2 and V is TRBV20-1, with 11 bases fitting TRBD1. The CDR3 spans 17 residues. V lost 1 base to trimming and J lost 5 bases; unmatched junction nucleotides: 12. Germline values: CDR1 DFQATT, CDR2 SNEGSKA (reference sequence). The CDR3 is CSARAQPGQGGVYGYTF. The CDR3 coding sequence is TGCAGTGCTAGAGCGCAACCGGGACAGGGGGGTGTGTATGGCTACACCTTC.

The V and J genes are TRBV30 and TRBJ2-5; the match to TRBD1 covers 7 bases. The J call may be in error: the DNA end matches TRBJ2-7 better. The germline V gene has CDR1 GTSNPN and CDR2 SVGIG (reference sequence). The CDR3 covers 13 residues. CDR3 nucleotide sequence: TGTGCCTGGAATGGGCAGGGGGACGACGAGCAGTACTTC. Its protein is CAWNGQGDDEQYF.

V usage is TRBV29-1 and J usage is TRBJ1-2, with 8 positions matching TRBD1. Germline V CDR1 and CDR2: SQVTM, ANQGSEA. The length of the CDR3 is 13 residues. J lost 5 bases, V lost 3 bases, and 5 bases had no gene match. DNA for the CDR3: TGCAGCGTTGAGGGGAACAGGGGGTATGGCTACACCTTC. This encodes CSVEGNRGYGYTF.

This chain connects TRBV9 to TRBJ2-5; perhaps TRBD2 as D (6 bases). CDR1 SGDLS and CDR2 YYNGEE come from the germline V gene. This CDR3 contains 15 residues. Trimming pared 0 bases from V and 10 bases from J, leaving 19 bases between. The CDR3 region has the DNA TGTGCCAGCAGCGTAGATAGCGGTGGGGCCTCGGGCCAGTACTTC. It specifies CASSVDSGGASGQYF.

The CDR3 here is CASGLVLLGTGGYNEQFF. The CDR3 DNA sequence: TGTGCTAGTGGTTTGGTACTCCTCGGGACAGGGGGGTACAATGAGCAGTTCTTC. This sequence joins TRBV12-5 and TRBJ2-1; TRBD1 matches at 11 bases. Trimming removed 0 bases from V and 4 bases from J; junction bases left unmatched: 8. This CDR3 is 18 amino acids long. Per germline, CDR1 LGHNT and CDR2 FRNRAP. The full variable domain, with the rest looked up from reference TRBV12-5 and TRBJ2-1, is DARVTQTPRHKVTEMGQEVTMRCQPILGHNTVFWYRQTMMQGLELLAYFRNRAPLDDSGMPKDRFSAEMPDATLATLKIQPSEPRDSAVYFCASGLVLLGTGGYNEQFFGPGTRLTVL.

The table lists this clonotype with a few counts. The rearrangement uses TRBV27 and TRBJ1-1; D unclear. CDR3 length equals 12 residues. Trimming pared 5 bases from V and 11 bases from J, leaving 15 bases between. CDR1 MNHEY and CDR2 SMNVEV come from the germline V gene (reference sequence). As DNA, the CDR3 is TGTGCCAGCAGTCGTAGTGGCGGACCGGCTTTCTTT. Amino acids: CASSRSGGPAFF.

The chain has TRBV25-1 and TRBJ2-1, with TRBD1 matching over 8 bases. V shed 1 base, J shed 5 bases, and the junction held 10 bases outside the gene matches. Germline CDR1 and CDR2: MGHDK and SYGVNS. This CDR3 comprises 17 residues. CDR3 in amino acids: CASSEFLRQGKDNEQFF. CDR3 coding DNA: TGTGCCAGCAGTGAATTCCTCCGACAGGGGAAGGACAATGAGCAGTTCTTC.

This clonotype was seen more than once but under ten times. This sequence joins TRBV12-3 or TRBV12-4 and TRBJ1-5; 9 bases match TRBD1. Losses at the gene ends were 5 bases for V and 6 bases for J; bases not matched to a gene: 8. The CDR3 is 15 residues long. As DNA, the CDR3 is TGTGCCAGCAGTACCGGGGGGACAGGGAGTCAGCCCCAGCATTTT. It codes for CASSTGGTGSQPQHF.

V is TRBV15 and J is TRBJ1-2, with D possibly TRBD1 on 5 matching bases. The V gene's germline CDR1 is LNHNV and CDR2 YYDKDF (reference sequence). The length of the CDR3 is 14 residues. Trimming stripped 0 bases from V and 7 bases from J, with 12 bases between. The CDR3 bases are TGTGCCACCAGCAGAGATCGGGGCGACGGTGGCTACACCTTC. Its protein is CATSRDRGDGGYTF.

In its sample, this clonotype was seen a few times. This chain links TRBV6-5 with TRBJ1-2, with TRBD1 matching 11 bases. This CDR3 region has 16 residues. V lost 4 bases, J lost 6 bases, and 10 bases stayed unmatched. From germline, CDR1 is MNHEY and CDR2 SVGAGI. The DNA for the CDR3 is TGTGCCAGCAGTTCCTGGACGGGACAGGGGGGCGATGGCTACACCTTC. It specifies CASSSWTGQGGDGYTF.

This clonotype was found many times. V usage is TRBV24-1 and J usage is TRBJ2-7, with 9 nucleotides matching TRBD1. The CDR3 length is 14 residues. V shed 7 bases, J shed 7 bases, and the junction held 10 bases outside the gene matches. Germline V CDR1 and CDR2: KGHDR, SFDVKD. The CDR3 bases are TGTGCCACCAGGTCCCGGGACAGGGTCGAAGAGCAGTACTTC. Translation: CATRSRDRVEEQYF.

This clonotype was counted between two and nine times. The CDR3 DNA follows: TGTGCCAGCAGTGAACGGGACAGGATACTCTCCTACGAGCAGTACTTC. It yields the protein CASSERDRILSYEQYF. The chain recombines TRBV6-1 with TRBJ2-7; the match to TRBD1 covers 8 bases. CDR1 is MNHNS and CDR2 is SASEGT in the germline V gene. The CDR3 spans 16 residues. Losses at the gene ends were 2 bases for V and 0 bases for J; bases not matched to a gene: 6.